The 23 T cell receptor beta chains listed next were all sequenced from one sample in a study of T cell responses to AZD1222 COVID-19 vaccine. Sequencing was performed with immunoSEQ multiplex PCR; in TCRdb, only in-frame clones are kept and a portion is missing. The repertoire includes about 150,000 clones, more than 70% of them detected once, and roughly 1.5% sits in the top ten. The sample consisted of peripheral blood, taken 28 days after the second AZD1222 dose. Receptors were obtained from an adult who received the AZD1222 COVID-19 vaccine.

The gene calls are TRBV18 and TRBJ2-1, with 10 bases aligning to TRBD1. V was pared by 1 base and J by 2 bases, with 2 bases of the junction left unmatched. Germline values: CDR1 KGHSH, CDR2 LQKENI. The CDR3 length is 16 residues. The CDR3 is CASSPQGQGPYNEQFF. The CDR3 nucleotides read TGTGCCAGCTCACCACAGGGACAGGGGCCCTACAATGAGCAGTTCTTC.

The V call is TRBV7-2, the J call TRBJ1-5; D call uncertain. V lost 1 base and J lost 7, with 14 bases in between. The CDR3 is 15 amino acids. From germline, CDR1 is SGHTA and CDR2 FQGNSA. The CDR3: CASSLVVQASQPQHF. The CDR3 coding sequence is TGTGCCAGCAGCTTAGTGGTCCAGGCGTCGCAGCCCCAGCATTTT. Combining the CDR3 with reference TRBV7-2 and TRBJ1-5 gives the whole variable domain GAGVSQSPSNKVTEKGKDVELRCDPISGHTALYWYRQSLGQGLEFLIYFQGNSAPDKSGLPSDRFSAERTGGSVSTLTIQRTQQEDSAVYLCASSLVVQASQPQHFGDGTRLSIL.

This chain's CDR3 is CASSLLTGEADTQYF. The CDR3 DNA is TGTGCCAGCAGCTTACTAACGGGAGAGGCAGATACGCAGTATTTT. The chain links TRBV7-9 to TRBJ2-3; weak D call: TRBD2 (6 bases). This CDR3 is built from 15 residues. Looked up from germline, CDR1 is SEHNR and CDR2 is FQNEAQ (reference sequence). Trimming left V 2 bases short and J 4 bases short, with 13 bases between.

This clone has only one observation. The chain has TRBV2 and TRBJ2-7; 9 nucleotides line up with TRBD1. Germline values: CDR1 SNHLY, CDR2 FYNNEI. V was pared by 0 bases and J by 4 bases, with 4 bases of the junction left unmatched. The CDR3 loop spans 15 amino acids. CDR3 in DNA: TGTGCCAGCAGTGAAGCAGGGACAGGGATTTACGAGCAGTACTTC. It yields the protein CASSEAGTGIYEQYF.

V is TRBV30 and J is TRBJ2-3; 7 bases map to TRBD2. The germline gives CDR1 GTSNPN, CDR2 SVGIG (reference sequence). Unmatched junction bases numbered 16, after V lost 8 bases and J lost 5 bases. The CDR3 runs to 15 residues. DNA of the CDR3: TGTGCCCGGTCGGATGTGGGAGGGCCAAGAGATACGCAGTATTTT. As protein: CARSDVGGPRDTQYF.

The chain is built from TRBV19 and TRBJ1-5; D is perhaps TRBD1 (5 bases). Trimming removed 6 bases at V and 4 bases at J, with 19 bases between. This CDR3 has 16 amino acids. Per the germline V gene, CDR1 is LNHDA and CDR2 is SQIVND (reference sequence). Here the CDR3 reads CASSRKPGTPNQPQHF. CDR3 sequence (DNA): TGTGCCAGTAGCCGTAAACCCGGGACTCCAAATCAGCCCCAGCATTTT.

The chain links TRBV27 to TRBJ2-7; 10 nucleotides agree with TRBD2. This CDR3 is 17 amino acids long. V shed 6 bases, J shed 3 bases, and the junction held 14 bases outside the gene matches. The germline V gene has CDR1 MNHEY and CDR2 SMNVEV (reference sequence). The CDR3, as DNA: TGTGCCAGCAGCAGTTCTGCAGAAGCGGGAGGGTTCTACGAGCAGTACTTC. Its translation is CASSSSAEAGGFYEQYF.

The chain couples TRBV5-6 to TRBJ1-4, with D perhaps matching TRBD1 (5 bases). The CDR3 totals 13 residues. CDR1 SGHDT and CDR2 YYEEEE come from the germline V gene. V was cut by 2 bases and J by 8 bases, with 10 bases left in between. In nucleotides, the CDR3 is TGTGCCAGCAGCTTTGTAGGGACGGAAAAACTGTTTTTT. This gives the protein CASSFVGTEKLFF. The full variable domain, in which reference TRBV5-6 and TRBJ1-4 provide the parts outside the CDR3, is DAGVTQSPTHLIKTRGQQVTLRCSPKSGHDTVSWYQQALGQGPQFIFQYYEEEERQRGNFPDRFSGHQFPNYSSELNVNALLLGDSALYLCASSFVGTEKLFFGSGTQLSVL.

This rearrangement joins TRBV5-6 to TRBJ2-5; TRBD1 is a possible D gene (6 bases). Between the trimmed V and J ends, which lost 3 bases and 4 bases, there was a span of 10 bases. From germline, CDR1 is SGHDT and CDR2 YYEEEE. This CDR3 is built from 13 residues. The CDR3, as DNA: TGTGCCAGCAGCTCAGGGGCTGGAGAGACCCAGTACTTC. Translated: CASSSGAGETQYF.

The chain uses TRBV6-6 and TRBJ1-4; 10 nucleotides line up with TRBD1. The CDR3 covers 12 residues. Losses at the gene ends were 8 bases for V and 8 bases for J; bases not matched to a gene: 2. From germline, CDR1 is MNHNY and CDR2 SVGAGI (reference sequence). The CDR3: CASGQGGEKLFF. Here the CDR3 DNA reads TGTGCCAGCGGACAGGGGGGGGAAAAACTGTTTTTT.

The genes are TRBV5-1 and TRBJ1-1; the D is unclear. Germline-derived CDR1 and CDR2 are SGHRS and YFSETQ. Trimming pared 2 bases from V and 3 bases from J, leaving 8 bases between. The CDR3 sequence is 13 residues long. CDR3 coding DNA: TGCGCCAGCAGCTTCGCGGGTTACACTGAAGCTTTCTTT. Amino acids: CASSFAGYTEAFF.

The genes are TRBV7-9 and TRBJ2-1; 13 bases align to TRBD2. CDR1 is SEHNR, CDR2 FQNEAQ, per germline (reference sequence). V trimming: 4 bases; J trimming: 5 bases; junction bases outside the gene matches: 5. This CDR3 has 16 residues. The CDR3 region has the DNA TGTGCCAGCAGCTCCCGGACTAGCGGGGGAAACAATGAGCAGTTCTTC. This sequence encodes CASSSRTSGGNNEQFF.

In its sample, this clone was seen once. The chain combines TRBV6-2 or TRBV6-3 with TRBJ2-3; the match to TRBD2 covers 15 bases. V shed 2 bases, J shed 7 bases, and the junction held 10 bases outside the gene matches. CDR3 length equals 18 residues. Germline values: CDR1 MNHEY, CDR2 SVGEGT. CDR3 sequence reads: CASSYPGDGTSGRHTQYF. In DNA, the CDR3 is TGTGCCAGCAGTTACCCGGGGGACGGGACTAGCGGGAGGCATACGCAGTATTTT.

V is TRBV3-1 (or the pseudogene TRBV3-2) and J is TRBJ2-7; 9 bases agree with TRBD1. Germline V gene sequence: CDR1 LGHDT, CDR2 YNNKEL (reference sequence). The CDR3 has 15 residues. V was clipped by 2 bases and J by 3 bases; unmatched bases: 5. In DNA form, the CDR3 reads TGTGCCAGCAGCCAAATCGGGACAGGGTTCTACGAGCAGTACTTC. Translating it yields CASSQIGTGFYEQYF.

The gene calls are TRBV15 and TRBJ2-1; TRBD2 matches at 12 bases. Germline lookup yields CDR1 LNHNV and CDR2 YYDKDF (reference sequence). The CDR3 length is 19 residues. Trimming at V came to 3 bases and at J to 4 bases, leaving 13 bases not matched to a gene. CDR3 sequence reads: CATSRTSGRATHGYNEQFF. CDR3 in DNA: TGTGCCACCAGCAGGACTAGCGGGAGAGCTACGCATGGATACAATGAGCAGTTCTTC.

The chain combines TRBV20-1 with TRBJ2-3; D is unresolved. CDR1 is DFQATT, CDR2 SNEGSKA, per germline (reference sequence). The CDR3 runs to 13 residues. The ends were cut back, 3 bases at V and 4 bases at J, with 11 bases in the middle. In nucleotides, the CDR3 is TGCAGTGCTAGTTGGAATACCCCAGATACGCAGTATTTT. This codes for CSASWNTPDTQYF.

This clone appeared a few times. As DNA, the CDR3 is TGTGCCAGCAGCCAAGGGACAGAAAAACTGTTTTTT. Translation gives CASSQGTEKLFF. The chain couples TRBV5-5 to TRBJ1-4, with a weak D call TRBD1 (6 bases). V lost 4 bases and J lost 8, with 9 bases in between. This CDR3 spans 12 amino acids. CDR1 and CDR2 (germline): SGHKS, YYEKEE (reference sequence).

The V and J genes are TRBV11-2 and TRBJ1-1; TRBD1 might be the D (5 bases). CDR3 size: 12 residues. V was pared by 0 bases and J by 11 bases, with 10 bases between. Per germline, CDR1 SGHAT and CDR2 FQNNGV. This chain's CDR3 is CASSLDQGAAFF. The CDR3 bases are TGTGCCAGCAGCTTAGATCAAGGGGCCGCTTTCTTT. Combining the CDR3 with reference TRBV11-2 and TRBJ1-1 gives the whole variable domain EAGVAQSPRYKIIEKRQSVAFWCNPISGHATLYWYQQILGQGPKLLIQFQNNGVVDDSQLPKDRFSAERLKGVDSTLKIQPAKLEDSAVYLCASSLDQGAAFFGQGTRLTVV.

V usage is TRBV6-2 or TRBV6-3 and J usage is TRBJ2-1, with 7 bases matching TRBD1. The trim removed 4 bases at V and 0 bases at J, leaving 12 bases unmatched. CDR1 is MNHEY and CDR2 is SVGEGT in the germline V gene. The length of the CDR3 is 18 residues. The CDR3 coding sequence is TGTGCCAGCAGTTCCCGCCTCAGAGACAGGGTCTCCTACAATGAGCAGTTCTTC. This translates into CASSSRLRDRVSYNEQFF.

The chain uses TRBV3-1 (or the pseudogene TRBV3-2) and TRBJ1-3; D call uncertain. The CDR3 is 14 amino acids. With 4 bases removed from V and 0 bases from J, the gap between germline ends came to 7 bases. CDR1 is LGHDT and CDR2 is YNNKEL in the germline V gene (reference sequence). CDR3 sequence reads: CASSLLSSGNTIYF. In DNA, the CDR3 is TGTGCCAGCAGCCTTCTGAGCTCTGGAAACACCATATATTTT.

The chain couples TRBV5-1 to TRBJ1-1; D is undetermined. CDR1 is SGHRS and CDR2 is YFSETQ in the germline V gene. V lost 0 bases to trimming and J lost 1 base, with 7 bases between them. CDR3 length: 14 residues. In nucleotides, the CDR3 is TGCGCCAGCAGCTTGGTAGGCACGAACACTGAAGCTTTCTTT. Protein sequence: CASSLVGTNTEAFF. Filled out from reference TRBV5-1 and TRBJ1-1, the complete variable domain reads KAGVTQTPRYLIKTRGQQVTLSCSPISGHRSVSWYQQTPGQGLQFLFEYFSETQRNKGNFPGRFSGRQFSNSRSEMNVSTLELGDSALYLCASSLVGTNTEAFFGQGTRLTVV.

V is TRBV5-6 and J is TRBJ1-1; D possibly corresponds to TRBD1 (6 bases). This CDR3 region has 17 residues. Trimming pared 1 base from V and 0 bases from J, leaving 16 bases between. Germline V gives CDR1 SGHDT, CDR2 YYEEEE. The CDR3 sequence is CASSLRFRGPVNTEAFF. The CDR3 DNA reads TGTGCCAGCAGCTTGAGGTTCAGGGGACCCGTGAACACTGAAGCTTTCTTT.

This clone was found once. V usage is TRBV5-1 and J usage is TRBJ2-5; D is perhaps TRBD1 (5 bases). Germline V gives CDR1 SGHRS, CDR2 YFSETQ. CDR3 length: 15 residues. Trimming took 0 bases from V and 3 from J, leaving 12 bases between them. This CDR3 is CASSLAGSSKETQYF. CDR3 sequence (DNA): TGCGCCAGCAGCTTGGCAGGGTCTTCGAAAGAGACCCAGTACTTC.